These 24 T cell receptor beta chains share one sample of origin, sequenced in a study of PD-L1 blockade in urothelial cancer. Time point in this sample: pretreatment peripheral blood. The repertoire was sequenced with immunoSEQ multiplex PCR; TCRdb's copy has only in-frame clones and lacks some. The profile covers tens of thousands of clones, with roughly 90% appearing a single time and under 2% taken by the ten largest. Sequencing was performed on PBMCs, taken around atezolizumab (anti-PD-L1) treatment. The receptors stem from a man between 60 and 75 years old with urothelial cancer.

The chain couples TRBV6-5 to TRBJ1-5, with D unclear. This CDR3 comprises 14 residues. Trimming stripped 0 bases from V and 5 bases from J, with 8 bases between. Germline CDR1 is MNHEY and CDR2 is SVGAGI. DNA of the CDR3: TGTGCCAGCAGTTACTCAGGAGTACATCAGCCCCAGCATTTT. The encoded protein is CASSYSGVHQPQHF.

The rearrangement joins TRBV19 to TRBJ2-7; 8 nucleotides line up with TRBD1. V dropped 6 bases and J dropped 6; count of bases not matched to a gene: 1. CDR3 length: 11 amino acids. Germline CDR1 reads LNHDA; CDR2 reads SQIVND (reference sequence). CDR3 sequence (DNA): TGTGCCAGTAGGACAGGGGTCGAGCAGTACTTC. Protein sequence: CASRTGVEQYF.

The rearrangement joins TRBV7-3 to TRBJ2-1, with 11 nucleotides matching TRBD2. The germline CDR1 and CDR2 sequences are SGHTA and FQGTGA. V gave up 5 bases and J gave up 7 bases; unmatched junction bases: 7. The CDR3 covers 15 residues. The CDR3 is CASSLSSGGQNEQFF. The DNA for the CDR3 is TGTGCCAGCAGCCTGTCTAGCGGGGGGCAGAATGAGCAGTTCTTC.

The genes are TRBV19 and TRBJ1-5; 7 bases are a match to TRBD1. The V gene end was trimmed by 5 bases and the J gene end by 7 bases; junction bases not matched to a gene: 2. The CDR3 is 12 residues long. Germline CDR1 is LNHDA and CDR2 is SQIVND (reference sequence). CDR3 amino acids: CASSPQGQPQHF. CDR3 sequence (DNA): TGTGCCAGTAGTCCACAGGGGCAGCCCCAGCATTTT.

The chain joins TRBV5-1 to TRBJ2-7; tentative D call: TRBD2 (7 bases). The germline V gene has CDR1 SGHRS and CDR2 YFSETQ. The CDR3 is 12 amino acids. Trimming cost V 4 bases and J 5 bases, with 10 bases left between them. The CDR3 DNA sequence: TGCGCCAGCAGCCTGGGGGGGCACGAGCAGTACTTC. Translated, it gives CASSLGGHEQYF.

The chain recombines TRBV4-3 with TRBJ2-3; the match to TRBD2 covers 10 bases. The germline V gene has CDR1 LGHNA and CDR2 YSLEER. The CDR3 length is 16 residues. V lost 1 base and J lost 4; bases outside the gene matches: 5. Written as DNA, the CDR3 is TGCGCCAGCAGCCAAGGAGCGGGAGGGCTTTCAGATACGCAGTATTTT. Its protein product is CASSQGAGGLSDTQYF.

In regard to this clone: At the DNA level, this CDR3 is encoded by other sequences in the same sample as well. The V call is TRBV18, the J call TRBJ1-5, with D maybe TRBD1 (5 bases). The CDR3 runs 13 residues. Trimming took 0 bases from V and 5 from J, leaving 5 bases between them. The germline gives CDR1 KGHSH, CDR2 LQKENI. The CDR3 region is CASSPPGDQPQHF. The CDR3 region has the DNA TGTGCCAGCTCACCACCAGGGGATCAGCCCCAGCATTTT.

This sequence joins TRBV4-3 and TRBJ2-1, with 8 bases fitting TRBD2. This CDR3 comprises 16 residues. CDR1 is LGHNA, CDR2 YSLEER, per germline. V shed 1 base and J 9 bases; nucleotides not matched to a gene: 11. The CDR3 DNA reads TGCGCCAGCAGCCAAGGGAGCGGGAGCCTCCGGAGTGAGCAGTTCTTC. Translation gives CASSQGSGSLRSEQFF.

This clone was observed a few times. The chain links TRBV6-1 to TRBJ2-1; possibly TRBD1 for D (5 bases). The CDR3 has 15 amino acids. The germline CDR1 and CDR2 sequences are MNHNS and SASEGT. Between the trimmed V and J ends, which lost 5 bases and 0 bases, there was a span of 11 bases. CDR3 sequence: CASSKTEASYNEQFF. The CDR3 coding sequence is TGTGCCAGCAGTAAGACAGAAGCCTCCTACAATGAGCAGTTCTTC.

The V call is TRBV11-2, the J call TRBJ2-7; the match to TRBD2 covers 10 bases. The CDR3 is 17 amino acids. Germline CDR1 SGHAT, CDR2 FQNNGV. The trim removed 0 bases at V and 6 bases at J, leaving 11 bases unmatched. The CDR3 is CASSLERGLAGEGEQYF. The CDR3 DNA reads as TGTGCCAGCAGCTTAGAACGAGGTCTAGCGGGAGAGGGCGAGCAGTACTTC.

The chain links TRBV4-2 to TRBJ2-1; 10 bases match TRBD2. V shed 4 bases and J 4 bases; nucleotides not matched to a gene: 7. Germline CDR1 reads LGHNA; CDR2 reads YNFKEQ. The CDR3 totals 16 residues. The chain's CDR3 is CASSPNSGRSYNEQFF. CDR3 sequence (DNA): TGTGCCAGCAGCCCAAATAGCGGGAGGTCATACAATGAGCAGTTCTTC.

The CDR3 coding sequence is TGTGCCATCAGTGCGGGGGACAGGGCTACCTACGAGCAGTACTTC. As protein: CAISAGDRATYEQYF. V gene TRBV10-3 combines with J gene TRBJ2-7; 9 nucleotides line up with TRBD1. Germline-derived CDR1 and CDR2 are ENHRY and SYGVKD. Trimming removed 4 bases from V and 2 bases from J; junction bases left unmatched: 6. There are 15 residues in the CDR3.

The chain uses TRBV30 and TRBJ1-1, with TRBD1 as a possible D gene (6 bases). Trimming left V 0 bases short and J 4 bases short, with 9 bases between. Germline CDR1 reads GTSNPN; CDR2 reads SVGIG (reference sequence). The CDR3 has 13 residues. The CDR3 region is CAWSVLGGTEAFF. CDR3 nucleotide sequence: TGTGCCTGGAGTGTACTAGGGGGCACTGAAGCTTTCTTT. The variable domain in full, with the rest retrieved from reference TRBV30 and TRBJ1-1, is SQTIHQWPATLVQPVGSPLSLECTVEGTSNPNLYWYRQAAGRGLQLLFYSVGIGQISSEVPQNLSASRPQDRQFILSSKKLLLSDSGFYLCAWSVLGGTEAFFGQGTRLTVV.

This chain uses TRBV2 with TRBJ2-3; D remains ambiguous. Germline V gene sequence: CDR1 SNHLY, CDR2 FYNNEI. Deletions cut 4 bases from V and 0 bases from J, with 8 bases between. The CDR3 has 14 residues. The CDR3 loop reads CASSAHGSTDTQYF. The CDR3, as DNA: TGTGCCAGCAGTGCCCACGGGAGCACAGATACGCAGTATTTT.

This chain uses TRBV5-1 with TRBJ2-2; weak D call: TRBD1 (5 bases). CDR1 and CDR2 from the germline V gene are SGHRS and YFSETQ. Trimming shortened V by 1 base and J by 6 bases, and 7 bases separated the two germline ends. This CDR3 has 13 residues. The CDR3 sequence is CASSLQGAGELFF. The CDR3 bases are TGCGCCAGCAGCTTGCAGGGTGCCGGGGAGCTGTTTTTT.

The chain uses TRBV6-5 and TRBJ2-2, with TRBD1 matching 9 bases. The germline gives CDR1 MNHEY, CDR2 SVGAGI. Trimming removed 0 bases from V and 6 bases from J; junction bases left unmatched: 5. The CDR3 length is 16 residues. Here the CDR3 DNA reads TGTGCCAGCAGTTACTCACTACAGGGGGCCGCCGGGGAGCTGTTTTTT. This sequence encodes CASSYSLQGAAGELFF.

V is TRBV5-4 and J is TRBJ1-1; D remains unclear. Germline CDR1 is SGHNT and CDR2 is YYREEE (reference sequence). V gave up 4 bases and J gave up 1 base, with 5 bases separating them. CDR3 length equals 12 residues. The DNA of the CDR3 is TGTGCCAGCAGCCTACCGAACACTGAAGCTTTCTTT. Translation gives CASSLPNTEAFF.

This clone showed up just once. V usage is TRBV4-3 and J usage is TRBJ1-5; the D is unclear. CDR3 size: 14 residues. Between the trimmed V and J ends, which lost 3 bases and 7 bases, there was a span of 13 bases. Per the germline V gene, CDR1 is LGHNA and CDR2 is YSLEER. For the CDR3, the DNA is TGCGCCAGCAGCCAGGAGTACGGAAGCCAGCCCCAGCATTTT. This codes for CASSQEYGSQPQHF.

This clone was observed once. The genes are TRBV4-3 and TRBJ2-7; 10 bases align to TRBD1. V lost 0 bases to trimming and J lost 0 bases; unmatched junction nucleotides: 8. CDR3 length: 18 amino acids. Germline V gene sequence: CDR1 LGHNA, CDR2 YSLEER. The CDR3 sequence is CASSQDPGQGVSSYEQYF. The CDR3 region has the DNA TGCGCCAGCAGCCAAGATCCCGGACAGGGGGTGAGCTCCTACGAGCAGTACTTC.

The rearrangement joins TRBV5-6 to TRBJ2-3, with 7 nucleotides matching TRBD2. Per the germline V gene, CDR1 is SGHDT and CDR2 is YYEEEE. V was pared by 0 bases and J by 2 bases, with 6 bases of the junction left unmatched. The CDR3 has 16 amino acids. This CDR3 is CASSLGRERNTDTQYF. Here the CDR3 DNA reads TGTGCCAGCAGCTTGGGGCGGGAGAGGAACACAGATACGCAGTATTTT.

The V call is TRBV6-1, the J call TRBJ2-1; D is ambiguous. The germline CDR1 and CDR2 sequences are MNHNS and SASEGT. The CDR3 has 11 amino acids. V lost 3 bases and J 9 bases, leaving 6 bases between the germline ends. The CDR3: CASSDFREQFF. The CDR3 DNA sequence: TGTGCCAGCAGTGATTTCCGTGAGCAGTTCTTC.

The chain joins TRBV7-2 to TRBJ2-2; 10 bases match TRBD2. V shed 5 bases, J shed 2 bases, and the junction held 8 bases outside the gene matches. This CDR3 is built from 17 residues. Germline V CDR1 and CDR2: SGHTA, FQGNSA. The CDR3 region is CASSKVLAGPNTGELFF. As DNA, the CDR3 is TGTGCCAGCAGCAAGGTACTAGCGGGACCAAACACCGGGGAGCTGTTTTTT.

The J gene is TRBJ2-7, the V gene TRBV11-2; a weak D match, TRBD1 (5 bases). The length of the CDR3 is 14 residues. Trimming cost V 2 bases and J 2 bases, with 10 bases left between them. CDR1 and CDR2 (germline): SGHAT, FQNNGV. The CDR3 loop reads CASSLLDKPYEQYF. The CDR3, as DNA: TGTGCCAGCAGCTTACTGGACAAGCCCTACGAGCAGTACTTC.

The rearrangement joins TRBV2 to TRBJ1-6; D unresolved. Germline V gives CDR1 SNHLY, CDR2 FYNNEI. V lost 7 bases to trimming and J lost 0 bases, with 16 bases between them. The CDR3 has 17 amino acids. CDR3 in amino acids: CASTGGRVSSYNSPLHF. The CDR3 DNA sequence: TGTGCCAGCACCGGAGGCCGGGTTAGCTCCTATAATTCACCCCTCCACTTT.